In this sample, the clone carrying this TCR beta chain turned up many times. The target antigen is unknown. The time point here: after neoadjuvant nivolumab, at surgical resection. Patients were newly diagnosed with stage II-IVA oral cavity squamous cell carcinoma without prior systemic or radiation treatment. V was cut by 5 bases and J by 0 bases, with 13 bases left in between. This CDR3 comprises 15 residues. The germline V gene encodes CDR1 SGHTA and CDR2 FQGTGA. The data are from a study of neoadjuvant anti-PD-1 for oral cavity cancer. Study information: Patients mostly received three to four biweekly nivolumab doses at 3 mg/kg before surgery. Non-progressing patients received a fourth nivolumab dose near day 43, then surgery on days 50-56.

Study outcomes and limitations: TCR analyses covered only three patients per response group.

Only in-frame clones appear in the TCRdb table, and some are missing; sequencing was by immunoSEQ multiplex PCR. This sample has some 22,000 clones; approximately 26% occur once, and the top ten carry 15% to 20%. The material was tumor tissue, obtained after nivolumab (anti-PD-1) treatment. The TCR sequence derives from a person between 40 and 85 years old with oral cavity squamous cell carcinoma. This chain uses TRBV7-3 with TRBJ1-1; TRBD1 is a possible D gene (5 bases). CDR3 sequence reads: CASSPGGGMNTEAFF. The CDR3 DNA reads TGTGCCAGCAGCCCCGGCGGGGGGATGAACACTGAAGCTTTCTTT.